The source of this T cell receptor beta chain is a study of CD8 T cells in Susac syndrome. With random hexamers, about 0.5 to 1 ug RNA was reverse transcribed. TCRdb ran MiXCR on the immunoSEQ multiplex PCR reads and lists one entry per CDR3 protein. Among around 81,000 distinct CDR3 sequences, 85% to 95% were seen once, and the ten largest hold roughly 0.88%. Sequencing was done on a sample of CD8+ T cells from PBMCs. The TCR sequence derives from a human donor with Susac syndrome.

CDR3 protein: CASSSQDSGDYGYTF. The DNA for the CDR3 is TGTGCCAGCAGCTCCCAGGATTCCGGGGACTATGGCTACACCTTC. The rearrangement links TRBV7-9 to TRBJ1-2; the D is unclear. CDR1 and CDR2 (germline): SEHNR, FQNEAQ (reference sequence). The ends were cut back, 4 bases at V and 3 bases at J, with 15 bases in the middle. The CDR3 consists of 15 residues.